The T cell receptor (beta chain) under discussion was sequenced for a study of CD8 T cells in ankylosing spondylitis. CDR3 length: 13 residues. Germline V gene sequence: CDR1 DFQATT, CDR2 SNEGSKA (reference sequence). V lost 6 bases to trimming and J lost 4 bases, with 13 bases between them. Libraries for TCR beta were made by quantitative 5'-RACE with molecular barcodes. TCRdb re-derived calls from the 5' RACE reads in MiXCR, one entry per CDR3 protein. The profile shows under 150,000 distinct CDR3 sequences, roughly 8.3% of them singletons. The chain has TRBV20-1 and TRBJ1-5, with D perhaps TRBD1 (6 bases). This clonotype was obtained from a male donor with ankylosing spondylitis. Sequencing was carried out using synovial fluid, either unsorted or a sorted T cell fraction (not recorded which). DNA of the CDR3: TGCAGTGCAACGGGACACTGGAATCAGCCCCAGCATTTT. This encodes CSATGHWNQPQHF.